Listed here is a single TCR beta chain. Its antigen is unidentified. The PCR was carried out with 60 Vbeta primers and 13 Jbeta primers. Sequencing used immunoSEQ multiplex PCR; TCRdb keeps in-frame clones, though not all of them. The sample comprises approximately 76,000 clones, over 65% of which are singletons, and roughly a sixth rests with the top ten. The sample originates from a study of cytomegalovirus exposure and HLA in healthy donors. The V and J ends lost 8 bases and 4 bases, in that order; junction bases with no gene match: 6. CDR3 size: 14 residues. Germline CDR1 MDHEN, CDR2 SYDVKM. Study-level findings and limits: Available immune exposure information was restricted to CMV serostatus only. TCR sequences were mostly rare, though some public TCRs occurred in many donors.

Donors in the study were healthy people who gave bone marrow. The receptor's source is a woman between 40 and 50 years old in good health and CMV-seropositive. The sequenced sample was PBMCs. The chain couples TRBV28 to TRBJ1-4, with 8 bases matching TRBD1. In nucleotides, the CDR3 is TGTGCCAGCTTCCCGGGACAGGATAATGAAAAACTGTTTTTT. It is translated as CASFPGQDNEKLFF.